This TCR beta chain was retrieved from a study of shared clonotypes between healthy human individuals. Background on the study: The donor pool was made up of two women and a few men aged 18 to 49.

The deep-level immunoSEQ assay was used. This table comes from immunoSEQ multiplex PCR, and its TCRdb copy is limited to in-frame clones, with some not included. The sample lists some 1,600,000 clones, 95% to 99% occurring once. The study, taken as a whole, reports: Rarefaction revealed incomplete sorted-subset sequencing despite large depth.

In the case of this clone: As yet, its antigen is unknown.

V dropped 0 bases and J dropped 6 bases, with 14 bases sitting between them. CDR3 length: 15 residues. Germline CDR1 and CDR2: SGDLS and YYNGEE. The material sequenced was naive CD4+ T cells sorted from blood. The subset was: CD45RA+ positively selected. The receptor was isolated from a man under 40 in good health. V and J are TRBV9 and TRBJ2-3; the D is unclear. CDR3: CASSVDPTTRDTQYF. The CDR3 DNA reads as TGTGCCAGCAGCGTAGACCCTACTACAAGGGATACGCAGTATTTT.